This record concerns one TCR beta chain sequence. This CDR3 contains 13 residues. CDR1 is SGHTA and CDR2 is FQGTGA in the germline V gene. V gave up 3 bases and J gave up 8 bases, with 13 bases separating them. This specimen comes from a study of T cells in Graves' hyperthyroidism and ophthalmopathy. Amplification targeted TCR beta CDR3 regions from RNA transcripts. TCR CDR3 underwent first-round RT-PCR with the HTBI primer set. TCRdb reprocessed the multiplex PCR reads with MiXCR, giving one entry per CDR3 protein. Counted here are approximately 210,000 distinct CDR3 sequences, 17% occurring once; the ten biggest clones make up under 65%.

The receptor comes from a man aged 50 to 60 with Graves' hyperthyroidism. Sequenced sample: blood. The rearrangement joins TRBV7-3 to TRBJ1-2; D not resolved. The CDR3 reads CASSLEGDSGYTF. The CDR3 bases are TGTGCCAGCAGCTTGGAGGGAGATAGCGGCTACACCTTC.